The entry below gives a single TCR beta chain sequence along with its context. Its antigen specificity is not known. Base qualities are not provided; no much larger clone lies one nucleotide away. After removal of 4 bases from V and 5 bases from J, the junction retains 6 bases not matched to a gene. Taken from the germline V gene, the CDR1 and CDR2 loops are LGHNA and YNFKEQ. From cysteine to phenylalanine, the CDR3 is 14 amino acids long. Only the CDR3 region is kept as DNA, spanning 42 bases read in frame from base 1. This record comes from a study of blood T cell repertoires in COVID-19 (dated by TCRdb to the early 2020s). About the investigation overall: Samples covering the acute and convalescent phases of COVID-19 were provided by collaborators in the United States, Italy and Spain. The material from the prospective study consisted of cDNA or gDNA derived from T cells, B-cell-depleted T cells, or PBMCs. The dataset comprised deeply sampled blood TCRbeta repertoires from subjects exposed to, actively infected with, or recovered from COVID-19. A freely available public database, intended as a resource for researchers studying the immune response to SARS-CoV-2, is where the repertoires were released. Samples were obtained from the ongoing ImmuneRACE study (first 160 participants) and from over a thousand subjects provided by 6 global collaborators. The sample metadata nearly always contained a de-identified subject ID, COVID-19 status, age in years and sex. HLA class I and class II types, where available, came from metadata supplied by the sample provider rather than from assay-based typing. Points the paper makes about the study in general: How much clinical and demographic metadata was included differed by source and by participant, and the metadata was provided uncurated.

In Seattle, one collaborating source enrolled patients while the infection was active and tracked those patients longitudinally over the course of disease. Whole blood was collected in K2EDTA tubes by collaborating institutions according to the institutions' own protocols. For TCRbeta analysis, collaborators shipped samples as frozen whole blood, isolated PBMCs, or DNA extracted from either of those sample types. The immunoSEQ Assay, a bias-controlled multiplex PCR, was used to amplify TCRbeta CDR3 regions from genomic DNA. As for the original processing: Within the assay, amplification of reference gene primers was used to estimate how many nucleated cells each sample contained. Sequence reads were collapsed and filtered to measure the absolute abundance of every unique TCRbeta CDR3 rearrangement. For each sample, productive Simpson clonality was calculated as the square root of Simpson's diversity index across productive rearrangements. TCRdb carries this immuneACCESS record with in-frame sequences only. Its versions omit some clonotypes, under half of them owing to an unresolved V gene in the studies checked, with the rest unexplained. That table gives V, J and clone size, and the DNA gave D and trimming. Here the sample has approximately 350,000 clones; approximately 91% occur a single time. The ten largest make up roughly 6.6% of the sample.

This TCR was sampled from a woman in her 70s with COVID-19, enrolled during active disease. The V and J segments used are TRBV4-2 and TRBJ2-5; the central 8 bases match TRBD2. Material for sequencing was peripheral blood. Here the CDR3 is given as CASSPAGGTETQYF. The nucleotide sequence reads TGTGCCAGCAGCCCTGCGGGGGGTACGGAGACCCAGTACTTC.